The 9 T cell receptor beta chains in this list originate from one sample, sequenced in a study of T cell repertoires in cytomegalovirus infection. MiXCR was run by TCRdb on the reads, yielding one entry per CDR3 protein. In the table there are approximately 630,000 distinct CDR3 sequences, less than 25% of which are singletons. The sequenced sample was CD8+ T cells from PBMCs. These receptors were taken from a human donor in good health (CMV status not recorded). Some clones in this sample may be carry-over from other donors' samples.

At least ten counts were recorded for this clonotype. The chain joins TRBV7-2 to TRBJ1-5; no firm D call. The CDR3 is made up of 14 amino acids. CDR1 and CDR2 (germline): SGHTA, FQGNSA. V was trimmed by 1 base and J by 3 bases, leaving 7 bases between them. CDR3 in amino acids: CASSLDGYNQPQHF. The CDR3 DNA follows: TGTGCCAGCAGCTTAGACGGATACAATCAGCCCCAGCATTTT.

This clonotype has more than one count but fewer than ten. The J gene is TRBJ2-5, the V gene TRBV5-4, with 7 bases that match TRBD1. Germline V gene data show CDR1 as SGHNT and CDR2 as YYREEE (reference sequence). The CDR3 is made up of 17 amino acids. J lost 2 bases, V lost 3 bases, and 13 bases had no gene match. DNA of the CDR3: TGTGCCAGCAGCTCCCCTACAGGGGTCAAGTGGCAAGAGACCCAGTACTTC. It codes for CASSSPTGVKWQETQYF.

This clonotype was seen more than once but under ten times. The chain couples TRBV27 to TRBJ2-3; tentatively, D is TRBD2 (5 bases). CDR1 is MNHEY, CDR2 SMNVEV, per germline (reference sequence). V gave up 2 bases and J gave up 4 bases, with 10 bases separating them. The CDR3 is 14 residues long. In DNA form, the CDR3 reads TGTGCCAGCAGTTTACAGCACGGGGCAGATACGCAGTATTTT. Encoded protein: CASSLQHGADTQYF.

The chain joins TRBV2 to TRBJ2-5; 7 positions match TRBD1. The V gene end was trimmed by 11 bases and the J gene end by 2 bases; junction bases not matched to a gene: 8. The CDR3 contains 13 residues. Germline CDR1 reads SNHLY; CDR2 reads FYNNEI. In nucleotides, the CDR3 is TGTGCCGCTACACAGGGGTCACAAGAGACCCAGTACTTC. It codes for CAATQGSQETQYF.

This clonotype was observed at least ten times. V and J are TRBV11-2 and TRBJ1-1; D unclear. V was shortened by 5 bases and J by 5 bases, with 9 bases between the two germline ends. CDR1 is SGHAT and CDR2 is FQNNGV in the germline V gene. The CDR3 is 12 amino acids. In DNA form, the CDR3 reads TGTGCCAGCAGCGCTGGGTGGACTGAAGCTTTCTTT. Translation gives CASSAGWTEAFF.

This clonotype was seen a few times. The chain couples TRBV28 to TRBJ1-1; D not certain. Germline V gives CDR1 MDHEN, CDR2 SYDVKM. The CDR3 is 14 amino acids. V lost 2 bases to trimming and J lost 8 bases, with 15 bases between them. The CDR3 reads CASSLAYGRPEAFF. CDR3 nucleotide sequence: TGTGCCAGCAGTTTAGCGTACGGGAGACCGGAAGCTTTCTTT.

This clonotype was seen a few times. The V gene is TRBV20-1, the J gene TRBJ2-7; TRBD2 might be the D (6 bases). CDR1 is DFQATT and CDR2 is SNEGSKA in the germline V gene (reference sequence). This CDR3 is 14 amino acids long. The germline V and J ends were trimmed by 0 bases and 2 bases, with 11 bases remaining between them. This CDR3 is CSARDLGTPYEQYF. The CDR3, as DNA: TGCAGTGCTAGAGATCTCGGGACTCCCTACGAGCAGTACTTC.

This clonotype has at least ten counts. The V call is TRBV7-9, the J call TRBJ2-5, with 8 nucleotides matching TRBD1. Germline loops: CDR1 SEHNR, CDR2 FQNEAQ (reference sequence). V lost 5 bases, J lost 4 bases, and 9 bases stayed unmatched. The CDR3 loop spans 15 amino acids. The CDR3 nucleotides read TGTGCCAGCAGCCGGACAGGGAGCGATGGAGAGACCCAGTACTTC. Translating it yields CASSRTGSDGETQYF.

The chain is built from TRBV27 and TRBJ1-5, with a possible D match to TRBD1 (6 bases). Germline V gives CDR1 MNHEY, CDR2 SMNVEV (reference sequence). The CDR3 is 15 amino acids. Trimming stripped 5 bases from V and 6 bases from J, with 17 bases between. As DNA, the CDR3 is TGTGCCAGCAGTCCGTGGACAGCGAAGAGTCAGCCCCAGCATTTT. It encodes CASSPWTAKSQPQHF.